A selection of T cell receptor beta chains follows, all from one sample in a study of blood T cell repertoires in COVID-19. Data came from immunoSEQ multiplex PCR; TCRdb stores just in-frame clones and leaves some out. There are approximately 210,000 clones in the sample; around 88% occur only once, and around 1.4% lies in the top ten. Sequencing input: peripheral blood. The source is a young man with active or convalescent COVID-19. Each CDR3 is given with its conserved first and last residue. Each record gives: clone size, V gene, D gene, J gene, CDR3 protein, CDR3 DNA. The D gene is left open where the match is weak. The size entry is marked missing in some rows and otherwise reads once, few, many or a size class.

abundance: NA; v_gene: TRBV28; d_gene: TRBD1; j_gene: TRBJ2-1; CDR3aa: CASSLGDRADEQFF; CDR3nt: TGTGCCAGCAGTTTGGGGGACAGGGCGGATGAGCAGTTCTTC
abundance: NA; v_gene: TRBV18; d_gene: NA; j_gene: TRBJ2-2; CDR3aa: CASSPRAGLMAGELFF; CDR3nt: TGTGCCAGCTCACCACGCGCAGGGTTAATGGCCGGGGAGCTGTTTTTT
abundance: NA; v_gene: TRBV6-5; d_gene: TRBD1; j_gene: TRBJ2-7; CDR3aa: CASSYYGTGDYEQYF; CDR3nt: TGTGCCAGCAGTTATTATGGGACAGGGGACTACGAGCAGTACTTC
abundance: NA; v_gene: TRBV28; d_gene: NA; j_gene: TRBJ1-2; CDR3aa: CASSPLIAARWYGYTF; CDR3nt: TGTGCCAGCAGTCCTCTCATAGCGGCCCGATGGTATGGCTACACCTTC
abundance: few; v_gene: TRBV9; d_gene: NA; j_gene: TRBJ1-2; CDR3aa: CASSSDRSLGYGYTF; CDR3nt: TGTGCCAGCAGCTCCGACAGGTCCCTAGGATATGGCTACACCTTC
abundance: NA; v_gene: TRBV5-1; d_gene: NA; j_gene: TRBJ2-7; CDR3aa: CASSPDTYEQYF; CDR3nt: TGCGCCAGCAGCCCTGACACCTACGAGCAGTACTTC
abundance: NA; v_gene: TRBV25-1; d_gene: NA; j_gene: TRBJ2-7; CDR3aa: CASGQIYEQYF; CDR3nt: TGTGCCAGCGGACAGATCTACGAGCAGTACTTC
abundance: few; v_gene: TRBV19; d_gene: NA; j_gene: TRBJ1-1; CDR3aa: CASSVSGRAFF; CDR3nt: TGTGCCAGTAGTGTGTCAGGGCGGGCTTTCTTT
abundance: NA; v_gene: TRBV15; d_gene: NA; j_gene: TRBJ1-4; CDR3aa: CVPERQLPEKLFF; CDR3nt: TGTGTCCCAGAGAGGCAACTACCGGAAAAACTGTTTTTT
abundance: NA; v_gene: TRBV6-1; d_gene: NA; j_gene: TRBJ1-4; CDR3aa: CASSEMSGRTNEKLFF; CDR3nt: TGTGCCAGCAGTGAAATGAGTGGGCGCACTAATGAAAAACTGTTTTTT
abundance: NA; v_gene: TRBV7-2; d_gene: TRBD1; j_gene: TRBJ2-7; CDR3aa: CASSPGQGEYEQYF; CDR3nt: TGTGCCAGCAGCCCCGGACAGGGGGAGTACGAGCAGTACTTC
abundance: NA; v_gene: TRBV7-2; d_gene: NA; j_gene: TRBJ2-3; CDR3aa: CASSLTFSNRATDTQYF; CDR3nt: TGTGCCAGCAGCTTAACATTCTCTAACCGAGCGACAGATACGCAGTATTTT
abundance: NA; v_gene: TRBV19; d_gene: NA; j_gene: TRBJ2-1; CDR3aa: CASRPREEGEQFF; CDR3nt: TGTGCCAGTAGACCTCGGGAAGAGGGTGAGCAGTTCTTC
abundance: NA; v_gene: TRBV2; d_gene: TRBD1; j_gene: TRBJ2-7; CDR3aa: CASIYHRGSSEQYF; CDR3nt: TGTGCCAGCATATATCACAGGGGATCCTCCGAGCAGTACTTC
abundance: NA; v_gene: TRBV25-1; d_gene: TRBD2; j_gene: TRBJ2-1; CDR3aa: CASSERGRGIYNEQFF; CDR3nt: TGTGCCAGCAGTGAAAGAGGGCGGGGGATCTACAATGAGCAGTTCTTC
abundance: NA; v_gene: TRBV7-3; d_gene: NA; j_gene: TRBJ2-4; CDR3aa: CASSLGGNVGKNIQYF; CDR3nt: TGTGCCAGCAGCTTAGGCGGGAATGTCGGCAAAAACATTCAGTACTTC
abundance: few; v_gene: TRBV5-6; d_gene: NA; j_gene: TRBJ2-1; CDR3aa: CASSSNRESSYNEQFF; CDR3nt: TGTGCCAGCAGCTCCAACAGGGAGAGCTCCTACAATGAGCAGTTCTTC
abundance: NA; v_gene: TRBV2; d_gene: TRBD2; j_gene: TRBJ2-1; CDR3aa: CASSRTSGRGSEQFF; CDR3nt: TGTGCCAGCAGTCGGACTAGCGGGAGAGGAAGTGAGCAGTTCTTC
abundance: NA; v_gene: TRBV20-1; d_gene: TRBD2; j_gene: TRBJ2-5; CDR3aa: CSASPPGAGGDGTQYF; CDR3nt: TGCAGTGCTAGTCCCCCCGGAGCGGGAGGGGACGGGACCCAGTACTTC
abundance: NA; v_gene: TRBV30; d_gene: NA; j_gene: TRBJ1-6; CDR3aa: CAWSLGGRPNNSPLHF; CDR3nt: TGTGCCTGGAGTCTTGGAGGACGTCCTAATAATTCACCCCTCCACTTT
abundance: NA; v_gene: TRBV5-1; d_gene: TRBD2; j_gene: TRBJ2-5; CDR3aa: CASSLLAENQETQYF; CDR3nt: TGCGCCAGCAGCTTGCTAGCGGAGAACCAAGAGACCCAGTACTTC
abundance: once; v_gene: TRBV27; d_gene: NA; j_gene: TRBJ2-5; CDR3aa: CASRSARSGAWETQYF; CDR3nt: TGTGCCAGCAGGTCAGCCAGGTCGGGAGCCTGGGAGACCCAGTACTTC
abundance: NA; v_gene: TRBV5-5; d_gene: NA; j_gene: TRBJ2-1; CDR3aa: CASSHEQGIYNEQFF; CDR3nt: TGTGCCAGCAGCCACGAACAGGGTATCTACAATGAGCAGTTCTTC
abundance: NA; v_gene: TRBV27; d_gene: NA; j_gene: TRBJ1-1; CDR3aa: CASSLGRGGNTEAFF; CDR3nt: TGTGCCAGCAGTTTAGGGAGGGGCGGGAACACTGAAGCTTTCTTT
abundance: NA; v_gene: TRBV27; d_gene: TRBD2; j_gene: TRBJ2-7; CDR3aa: CASRLAGSYEQYF; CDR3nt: TGTGCCAGCAGGCTAGCGGGTAGCTACGAGCAGTACTTC
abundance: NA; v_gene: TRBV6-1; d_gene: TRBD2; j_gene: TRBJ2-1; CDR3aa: CASSESGGGAYNEQFF; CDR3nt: TGTGCCAGCAGTGAAAGCGGGGGAGGGGCCTACAATGAGCAGTTCTTC
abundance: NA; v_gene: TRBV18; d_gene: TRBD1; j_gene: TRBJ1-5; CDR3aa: CASSPRGRGDQPQHF; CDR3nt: TGTGCCAGCTCACCAAGGGGGCGCGGAGATCAGCCCCAGCATTTT
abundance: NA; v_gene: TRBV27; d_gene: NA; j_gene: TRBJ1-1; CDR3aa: CASSFSTDARAFF; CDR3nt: TGTGCCAGCAGTTTTTCGACAGACGCAAGAGCTTTCTTT
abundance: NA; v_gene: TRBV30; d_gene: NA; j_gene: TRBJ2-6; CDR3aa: CAWSDRIAGANVLTF; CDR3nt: TGTGCCTGGAGTGACAGGATAGCTGGGGCCAACGTCCTGACTTTC
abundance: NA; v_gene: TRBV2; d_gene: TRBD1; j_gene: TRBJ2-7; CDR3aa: CASRTFGGQEKYEQYF; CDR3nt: TGTGCCAGCAGGACGTTTGGGGGACAGGAGAAATACGAGCAGTACTTC
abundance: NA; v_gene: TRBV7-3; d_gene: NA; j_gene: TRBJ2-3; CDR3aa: CASSLPGRTQYF; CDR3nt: TGTGCCAGCAGCCTACCCGGTCGTACGCAGTATTTT
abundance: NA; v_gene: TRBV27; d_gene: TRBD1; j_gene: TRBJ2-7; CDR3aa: CASSFRDSPHEQYF; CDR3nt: TGTGCCAGCAGCTTCCGGGACAGCCCCCACGAGCAGTACTTC
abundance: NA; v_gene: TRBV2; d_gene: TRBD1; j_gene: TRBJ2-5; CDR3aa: CASRGTARETQYF; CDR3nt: TGTGCCAGCAGGGGGACAGCCCGGGAGACCCAGTACTTC
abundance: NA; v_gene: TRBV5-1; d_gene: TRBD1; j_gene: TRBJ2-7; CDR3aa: CASSLSPGQDPYEQYF; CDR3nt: TGCGCCAGCAGCTTGTCTCCGGGACAGGATCCCTACGAGCAGTACTTC
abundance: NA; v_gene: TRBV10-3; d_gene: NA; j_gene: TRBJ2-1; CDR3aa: CAIGGRGGGDNNEQFF; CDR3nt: TGTGCCATCGGGGGGAGAGGGGGAGGGGATAACAATGAGCAGTTCTTC
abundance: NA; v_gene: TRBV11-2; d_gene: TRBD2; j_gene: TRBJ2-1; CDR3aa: CASSPRAGDSYNEQFF; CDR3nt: TGTGCCAGCAGCCCCCGGGCGGGAGACTCCTACAATGAGCAGTTCTTC
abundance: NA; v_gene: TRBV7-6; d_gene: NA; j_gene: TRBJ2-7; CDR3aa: CASSLPGGISEQYF; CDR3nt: TGTGCCAGCAGCTTACCAGGAGGGATCAGCGAGCAGTACTTC
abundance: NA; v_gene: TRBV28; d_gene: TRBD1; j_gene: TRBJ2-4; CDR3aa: CASSLVGRGKNIQYF; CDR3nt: TGTGCCAGCAGTCTTGTTGGCAGGGGGAAAAACATTCAGTACTTC
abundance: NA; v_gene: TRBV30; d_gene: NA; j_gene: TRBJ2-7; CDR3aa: CACPTPGSYEQYF; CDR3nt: TGTGCCTGCCCGACTCCGGGGTCCTACGAGCAGTACTTC
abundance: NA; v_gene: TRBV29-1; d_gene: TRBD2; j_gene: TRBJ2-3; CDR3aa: CSSTGLAGADTQYF; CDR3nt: TGCAGCTCAACGGGACTAGCGGGAGCAGATACGCAGTATTTT
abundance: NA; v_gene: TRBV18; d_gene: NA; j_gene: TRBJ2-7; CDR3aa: CASSQIRPRVSTYEQYF; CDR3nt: TGTGCCAGCTCACAGATCCGCCCCAGGGTCTCCACCTACGAGCAGTACTTC
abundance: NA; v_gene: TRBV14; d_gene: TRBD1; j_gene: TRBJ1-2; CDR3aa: CASSQRTTGSRGYTF; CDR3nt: TGTGCCAGCAGCCAAAGAACGACAGGGTCTCGGGGCTACACCTTC
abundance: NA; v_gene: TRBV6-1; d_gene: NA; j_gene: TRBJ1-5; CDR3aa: CASSEFGGGNQPQHF; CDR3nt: TGTGCCAGCAGTGAATTTGGGGGGGGGAATCAGCCCCAGCATTTT
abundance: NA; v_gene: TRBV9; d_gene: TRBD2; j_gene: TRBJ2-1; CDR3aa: CASSVYVSGRGIYNEQFF; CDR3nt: TGTGCCAGCAGCGTATACGTTAGCGGGAGGGGCATCTACAATGAGCAGTTCTTC
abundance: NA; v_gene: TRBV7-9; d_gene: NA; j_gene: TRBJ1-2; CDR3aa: CASSFPDSNYGYTF; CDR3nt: TGTGCCAGCAGCTTCCCAGATTCTAACTATGGCTACACCTTC
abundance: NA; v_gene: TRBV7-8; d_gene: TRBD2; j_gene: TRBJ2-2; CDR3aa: CASSIRLALLSNTGELFF; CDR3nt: TGTGCCAGCAGCATCAGACTAGCCCTCCTCTCGAACACCGGGGAGCTGTTTTTT
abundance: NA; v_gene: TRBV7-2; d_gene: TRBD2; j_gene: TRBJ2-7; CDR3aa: CASSLEGLVPEQYF; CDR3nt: TGTGCCAGCAGCTTAGAGGGACTAGTGCCCGAGCAGTACTTC
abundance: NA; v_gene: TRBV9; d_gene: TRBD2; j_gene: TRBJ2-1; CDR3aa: CASSVVASGTNEQFF; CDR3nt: TGTGCCAGCAGCGTAGTGGCTAGCGGGACCAATGAGCAGTTCTTC
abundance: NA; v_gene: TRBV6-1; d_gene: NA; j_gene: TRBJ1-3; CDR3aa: CASSVGRESSGNTIYF; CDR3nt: TGTGCCAGCAGTGTAGGTCGGGAGTCCTCTGGAAACACCATATATTTT
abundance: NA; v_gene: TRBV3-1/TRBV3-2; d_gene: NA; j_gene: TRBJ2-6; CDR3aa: CASSQVFGFQAGANVLTF; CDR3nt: TGTGCCAGCAGCCAAGTTTTTGGATTCCAGGCGGGGGCCAACGTCCTGACTTTC
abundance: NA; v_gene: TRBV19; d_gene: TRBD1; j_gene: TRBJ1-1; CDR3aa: CATTTGQGPRAFF; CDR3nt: TGTGCCACGACCACGGGACAGGGGCCCCGGGCTTTCTTT
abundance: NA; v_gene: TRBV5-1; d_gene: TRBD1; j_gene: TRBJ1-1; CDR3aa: CASSANTGAPEAFF; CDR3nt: TGCGCCAGCAGCGCTAATACAGGGGCCCCTGAAGCTTTCTTT